This TCR beta chain comes out of a study of blood T cell repertoires in COVID-19 (dated by TCRdb to 2020 to 2021). Notes on the research overall: Collaborator samples came from the United States, Italy and Spain and covered acute and convalescent phases of COVID-19. Where available, HLA class I and class II types were obtained from metadata supplied by the sample provider rather than from assay-based typing. Sample metadata almost always included a de-identified subject ID, COVID-19 status, age in years and sex. The material from the prospective study consisted of cDNA or gDNA derived from T cells, B-cell-depleted T cells, or PBMCs. The repertoires were made available in a free public database intended to serve as a resource for research on the immune response to SARS-CoV-2. Deeply sampled blood TCRbeta repertoires from subjects exposed to, actively infected with, or recovered from COVID-19 were included in the dataset. The samples were drawn from two sources: the first 160 participants of the ongoing ImmuneRACE study, and 1,000 to 1,500 subjects contributed by 6 global collaborators. Points the paper makes about the study in general: The quantity of clinical and demographic metadata differed by source and by participant and was supplied without curation.

Inclusive of the bounding cysteine and phenylalanine, the CDR3 is 16 residues long. Solely the CDR3 DNA is kept, with 48 bases framed from the first base. Between the V and J ends, shortened by 0 bases and 0 bases respectively, the junction contains 11 bases. The germline V gene (reference sequence) supplies CDR1 MNHEY and CDR2 SMNVEV. Whole blood was collected in K2EDTA tubes by collaborating institutions according to the institutions' own protocols. For TCRbeta analysis, collaborators shipped samples as frozen whole blood, isolated PBMCs, or DNA extracted from either of those sample types. A remark on this clone: It lacks a known antigen. Base qualities are not at hand, and no much larger clone is one base apart.

The immunoSEQ Assay, a bias-controlled multiplex PCR, was used to amplify TCRbeta CDR3 regions from genomic DNA. Turning to the authors' computational methods: The number of nucleated cells in each sample was estimated from the amplification of reference gene primers within the assay. To quantify the absolute abundance of each unique TCRbeta CDR3 rearrangement, sequence reads were collapsed and filtered. For each sample, productive Simpson clonality was calculated as the square root of Simpson's diversity index across productive rearrangements. TCRdb limited this immuneACCESS table to in-frame rearrangements with V and J called. A share of clones is missing; checked studies link under half to unresolved V genes, and the rest is unexplained. V, J and clone size were drawn from that table, and D and trimming were deduced from the DNA. In all, the sample holds 150,000 to 180,000 clones, and approximately 80% of those were seen once. 25% to 35% of the sample belongs to the ten largest clones.

The sequenced material came from peripheral blood. The sequence is built from TRBV27 and TRBJ2-5; the D gene is not confidently resolved. This TCR was sampled from a woman in her fifties or sixties with acute or convalescent COVID-19. The DNA sequence is as follows: TGTGCCAGCAGTTTATCTGTCGTGAGCTACCAAGAGACCCAGTACTTC. Translated, this is CASSLSVVSYQETQYF.